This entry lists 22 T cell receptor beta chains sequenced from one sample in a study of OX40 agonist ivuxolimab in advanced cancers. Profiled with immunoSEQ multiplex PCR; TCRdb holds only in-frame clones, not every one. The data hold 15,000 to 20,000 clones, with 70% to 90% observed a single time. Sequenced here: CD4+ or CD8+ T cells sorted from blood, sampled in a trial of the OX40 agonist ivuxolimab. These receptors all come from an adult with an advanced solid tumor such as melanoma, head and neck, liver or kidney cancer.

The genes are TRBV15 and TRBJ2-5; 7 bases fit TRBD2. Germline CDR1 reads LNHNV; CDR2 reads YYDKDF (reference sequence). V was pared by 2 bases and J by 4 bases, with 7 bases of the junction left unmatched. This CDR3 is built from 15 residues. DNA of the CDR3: TGTGCCACCAGCAGATTGGACGGGGAGGGAGAGACCCAGTACTTC. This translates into CATSRLDGEGETQYF.

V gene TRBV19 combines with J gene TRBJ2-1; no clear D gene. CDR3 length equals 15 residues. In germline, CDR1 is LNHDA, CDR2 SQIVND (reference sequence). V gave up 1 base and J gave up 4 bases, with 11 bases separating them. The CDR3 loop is CASSIAEMGYNEQFF. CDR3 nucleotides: TGTGCCAGTAGTATAGCGGAGATGGGGTACAATGAGCAGTTCTTC.

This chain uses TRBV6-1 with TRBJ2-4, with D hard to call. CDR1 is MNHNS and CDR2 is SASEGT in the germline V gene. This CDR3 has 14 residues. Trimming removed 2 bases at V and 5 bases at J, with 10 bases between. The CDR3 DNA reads TGTGCCAGCAGTGAACTCCCAACCGAAAACATTCAGTACTTC. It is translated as CASSELPTENIQYF.

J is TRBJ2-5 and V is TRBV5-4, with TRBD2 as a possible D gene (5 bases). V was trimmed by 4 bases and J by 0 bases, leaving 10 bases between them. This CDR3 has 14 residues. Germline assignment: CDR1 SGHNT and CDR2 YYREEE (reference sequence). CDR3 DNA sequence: TGTGCCAGCAGCGACCGGGGATACCAAGAGACCCAGTACTTC. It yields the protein CASSDRGYQETQYF.

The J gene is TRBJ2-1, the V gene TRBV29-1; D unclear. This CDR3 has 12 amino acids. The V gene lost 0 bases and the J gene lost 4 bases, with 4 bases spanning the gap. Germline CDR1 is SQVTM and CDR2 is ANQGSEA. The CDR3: CSVEDRYNEQFF. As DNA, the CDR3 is TGCAGCGTTGAAGATAGGTACAATGAGCAGTTCTTC.

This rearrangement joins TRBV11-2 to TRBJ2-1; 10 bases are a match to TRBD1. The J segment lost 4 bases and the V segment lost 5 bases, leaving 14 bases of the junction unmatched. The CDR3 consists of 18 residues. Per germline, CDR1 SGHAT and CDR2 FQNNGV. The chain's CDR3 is CASSPRDRGTLPYNEQFF. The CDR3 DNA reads TGTGCCAGCAGCCCCCGGGACAGGGGTACGCTCCCTTACAATGAGCAGTTCTTC.

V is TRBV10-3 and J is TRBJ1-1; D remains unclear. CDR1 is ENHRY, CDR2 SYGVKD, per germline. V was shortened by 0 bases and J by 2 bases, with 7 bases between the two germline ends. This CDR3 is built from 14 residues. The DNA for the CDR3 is TGTGCCATCAGTGAGTCGACACTTAACACTGAAGCTTTCTTT. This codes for CAISESTLNTEAFF.

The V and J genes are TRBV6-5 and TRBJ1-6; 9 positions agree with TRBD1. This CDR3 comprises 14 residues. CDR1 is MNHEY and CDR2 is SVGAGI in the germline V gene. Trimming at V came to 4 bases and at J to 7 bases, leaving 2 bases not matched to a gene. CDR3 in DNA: TGTGCCAGCAGTTGGGACAGGGTCAATTCACCCCTCCACTTT. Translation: CASSWDRVNSPLHF.

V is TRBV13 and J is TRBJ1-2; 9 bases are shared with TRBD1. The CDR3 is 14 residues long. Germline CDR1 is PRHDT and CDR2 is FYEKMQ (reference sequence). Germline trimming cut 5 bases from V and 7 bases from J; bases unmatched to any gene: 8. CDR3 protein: CASSDRGQGFGYTF. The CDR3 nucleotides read TGTGCCAGCAGCGATAGGGGACAGGGCTTTGGCTACACCTTC.

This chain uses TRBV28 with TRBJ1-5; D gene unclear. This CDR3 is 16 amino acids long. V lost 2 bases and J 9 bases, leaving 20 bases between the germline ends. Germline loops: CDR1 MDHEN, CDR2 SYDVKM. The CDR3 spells CASSLLSWITFRPQHF. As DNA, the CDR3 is TGTGCCAGCAGTTTACTTAGCTGGATCACTTTTCGGCCCCAGCATTTT.

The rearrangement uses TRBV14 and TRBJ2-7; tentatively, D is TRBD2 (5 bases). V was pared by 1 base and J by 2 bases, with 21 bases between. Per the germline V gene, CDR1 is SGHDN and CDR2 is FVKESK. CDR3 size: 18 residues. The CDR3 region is CASSQVEAAATPPYEQYF. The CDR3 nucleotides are TGTGCCAGCAGCCAAGTCGAAGCGGCAGCAACCCCTCCCTACGAGCAGTACTTC.

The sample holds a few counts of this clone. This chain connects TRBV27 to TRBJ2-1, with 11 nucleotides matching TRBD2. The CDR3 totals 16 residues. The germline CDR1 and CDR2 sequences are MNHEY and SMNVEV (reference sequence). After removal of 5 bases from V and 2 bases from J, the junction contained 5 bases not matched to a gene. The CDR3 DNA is TGTGCCAGCAGTCCCCTAGCGGGAGGTCCCTACAATGAGCAGTTCTTC. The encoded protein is CASSPLAGGPYNEQFF.

The CDR3 DNA reads as TGTGCCAGCAGCCCTGACCTCGAATTGGTGCAGTACTTC. As protein: CASSPDLELVQYF. The genes are TRBV5-5 and TRBJ2-7; unclear D gene. The germline V gene encodes CDR1 SGHKS and CDR2 YYEKEE (reference sequence). Trimming removed 4 bases from V and 9 bases from J, with 17 bases in between. CDR3 length: 13 residues.

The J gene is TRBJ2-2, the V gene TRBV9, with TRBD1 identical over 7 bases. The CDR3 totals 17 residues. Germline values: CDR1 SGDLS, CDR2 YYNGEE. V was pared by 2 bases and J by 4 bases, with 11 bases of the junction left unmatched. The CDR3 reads CASSVGTDLGGTGELFF. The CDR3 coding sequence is TGTGCCAGCAGCGTGGGGACAGATCTCGGCGGCACCGGGGAGCTGTTTTTT.

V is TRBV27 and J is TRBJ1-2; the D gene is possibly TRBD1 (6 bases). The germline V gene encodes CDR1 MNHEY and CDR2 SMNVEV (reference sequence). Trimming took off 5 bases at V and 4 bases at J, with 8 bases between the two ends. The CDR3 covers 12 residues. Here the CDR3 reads CASSPDSYGYTF. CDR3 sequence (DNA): TGTGCCAGCAGTCCGGACAGCTATGGCTACACCTTC.

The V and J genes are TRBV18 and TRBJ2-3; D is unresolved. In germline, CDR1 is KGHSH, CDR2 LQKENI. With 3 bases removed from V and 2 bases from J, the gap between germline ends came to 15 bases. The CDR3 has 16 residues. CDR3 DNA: TGTGCCAGCTCACCGGGCCCGCGACACTACACAGATACGCAGTATTTT. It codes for CASSPGPRHYTDTQYF.

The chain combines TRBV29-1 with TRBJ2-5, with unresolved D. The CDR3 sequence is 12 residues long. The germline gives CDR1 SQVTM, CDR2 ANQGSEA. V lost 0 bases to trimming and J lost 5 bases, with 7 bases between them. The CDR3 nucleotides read TGCAGCGTTGAAGATGGTTGGGAGACCCAGTACTTC. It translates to CSVEDGWETQYF.

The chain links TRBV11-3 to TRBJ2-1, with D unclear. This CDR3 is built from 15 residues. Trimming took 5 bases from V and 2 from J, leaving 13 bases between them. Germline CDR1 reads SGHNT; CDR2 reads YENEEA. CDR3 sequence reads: CASSEKGNPYNEQFF. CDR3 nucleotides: TGTGCCAGCAGCGAAAAAGGGAACCCCTACAATGAGCAGTTCTTC.

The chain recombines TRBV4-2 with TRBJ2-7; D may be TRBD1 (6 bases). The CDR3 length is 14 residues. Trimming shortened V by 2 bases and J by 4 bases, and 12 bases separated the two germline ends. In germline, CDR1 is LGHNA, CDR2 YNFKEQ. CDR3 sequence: CASSQRDTGYEQYF. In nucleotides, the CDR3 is TGTGCCAGCAGCCAACGGGACACCGGATACGAGCAGTACTTC.

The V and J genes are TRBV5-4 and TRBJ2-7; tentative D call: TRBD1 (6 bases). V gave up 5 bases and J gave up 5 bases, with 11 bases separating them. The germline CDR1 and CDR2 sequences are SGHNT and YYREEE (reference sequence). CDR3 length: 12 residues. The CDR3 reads CASRERQDEQYF. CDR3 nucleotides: TGTGCCAGCAGGGAACGACAGGACGAGCAGTACTTC.

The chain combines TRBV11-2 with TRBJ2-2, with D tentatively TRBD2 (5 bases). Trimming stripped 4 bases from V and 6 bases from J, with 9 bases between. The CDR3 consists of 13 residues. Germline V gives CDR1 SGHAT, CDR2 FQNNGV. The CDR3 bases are TGTGCCAGCAGCTATACAGCGGCCGGGGAGCTGTTTTTT. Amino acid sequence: CASSYTAAGELFF.

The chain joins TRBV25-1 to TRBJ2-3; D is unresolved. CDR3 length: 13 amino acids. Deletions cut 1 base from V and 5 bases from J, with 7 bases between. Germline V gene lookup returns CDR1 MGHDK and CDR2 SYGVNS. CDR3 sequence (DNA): TGTGCCAGCAGTGAATTCGGAGTAGATACGCAGTATTTT. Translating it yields CASSEFGVDTQYF.